These 29 T cell receptor beta chains were all obtained from the same sample, sequenced in a study of OX40 agonist ivuxolimab in advanced cancers. Only in-frame clones appear in the TCRdb table, and some are missing; sequencing was by immunoSEQ multiplex PCR. The sample lists under 80,000 clones, approximately 85% occurring once. The sample was CD4+ or CD8+ T cells sorted from blood, taken in a trial of the OX40 agonist ivuxolimab. The receptors were sampled from an adult with an advanced solid tumor such as melanoma, head and neck, liver or kidney cancer.

The gene calls are TRBV28 and TRBJ2-3; TRBD1 aligns across 7 bases. Germline values: CDR1 MDHEN, CDR2 SYDVKM. The V segment lost 6 bases and the J segment 0 bases; nucleotides outside the gene matches: 15. This CDR3 comprises 18 residues. The CDR3 DNA sequence: TGTGCCAGCAGGGACACAGGGGTATCGATAATTAGCACAGATACGCAGTATTTT. Translated, it gives CASRDTGVSIISTDTQYF.

The chain combines TRBV6-1 with TRBJ2-1, with D maybe TRBD2 (6 bases). V dropped 5 bases and J dropped 0 bases, with 8 bases sitting between them. Germline lookup yields CDR1 MNHNS and CDR2 SASEGT. This CDR3 has 14 amino acids. The CDR3 DNA sequence: TGTGCCAGCAGTCCCGGGAGCTCCTACAATGAGCAGTTCTTC. Its protein is CASSPGSSYNEQFF.

This chain joins TRBV5-6 and TRBJ2-2; TRBD2 matches 10 bases. Trimming took 6 bases from V and 5 from J; bases not matched to a gene: 4. Germline V CDR1 and CDR2: SGHDT, YYEEEE. The CDR3 extends over 14 amino acids. The CDR3 DNA reads as TGTGCCAGCAAGGAACTAGCGGGGACCGGGGAGCTGTTTTTT. It yields the protein CASKELAGTGELFF.

The table lists this clone with a count of one. The rearrangement joins TRBV21-1 to TRBJ2-5; the D segment call TRBD2 is taken from the table without a DNA check. TRBV21-1 is termed a pseudogene. The CDR3 contains 15 residues. DNA of the CDR3: TGTGCCAGCAGCAAAGCCCGGACTAGTCAAGAGACCCAGTACTTC. Translated: CASSKARTSQETQYF.

The V call is TRBV2, the J call TRBJ1-2; TRBD1 agrees at 8 bases. Germline CDR1 SNHLY, CDR2 FYNNEI. The CDR3 consists of 12 residues. CDR3 sequence: CSWHRGGYGYTF. The DNA for the CDR3 is TGTTCCTGGCACAGGGGGGGCTATGGCTACACCTTC.

V and J are TRBV5-8 and TRBJ2-7; 8 bases are a match to TRBD1. The V gene's germline CDR1 is SGHTS and CDR2 YDEGEE. The J segment lost 2 bases and the V segment lost 4 bases, leaving 8 bases of the junction unmatched. The CDR3 sequence is 15 residues long. CDR3 sequence reads: CASSLGTGEAYEQYF. In nucleotides, the CDR3 is TGTGCCAGCAGCCTGGGGACAGGCGAGGCCTACGAGCAGTACTTC.

The rearrangement links TRBV5-1 to TRBJ2-1, with 8 bases that match TRBD2. The CDR3 has 14 residues. The J segment lost 8 bases and the V segment lost 5 bases, leaving 9 bases of the junction unmatched. Per germline, CDR1 SGHRS and CDR2 YFSETQ. The CDR3 protein is CASRIFSTSDEQFF. The CDR3, as DNA: TGCGCCAGCAGGATATTTTCGACTAGCGATGAGCAGTTCTTC.

V gene TRBV6-1 combines with J gene TRBJ1-1; TRBD1 might be the D (5 bases). The CDR3 extends over 15 amino acids. Germline V gene data show CDR1 as MNHNS and CDR2 as SASEGT. Trimming left V 4 bases short and J 1 base short, with 13 bases between. The CDR3 DNA is TGTGCCAGCAGTGGAGCGGGGGTAGGGAACACTGAAGCTTTCTTT. Its translation is CASSGAGVGNTEAFF.

This chain joins TRBV11-2 and TRBJ2-1, with TRBD2 matching 9 bases. The CDR3 has 18 amino acids. Germline CDR1 and CDR2: SGHAT and FQNNGV. The ends lost 5 bases at V and 8 bases at J; junction bases unmatched: 19. The CDR3 protein is CASSPSGTAGGPLDEQFF. The CDR3 DNA is TGTGCCAGCAGCCCTTCGGGGACCGCGGGAGGGCCTTTGGATGAGCAGTTCTTC.

The CDR3 sequence is CSNTLAGAQYF. DNA for the CDR3: TGCAGCAACACACTAGCGGGAGCGCAGTATTTT. V usage is TRBV29-1 and J usage is TRBJ2-3; TRBD2 matches at 11 bases. This CDR3 contains 11 residues. V was clipped by 8 bases and J by 10 bases; unmatched bases: 5. In germline, CDR1 is SQVTM, CDR2 ANQGSEA.

This chain links TRBV29-1 with TRBJ2-1, with 12 bases aligning to TRBD2. V lost 8 bases, J lost 9 bases, and 14 bases stayed unmatched. The V gene's germline CDR1 is SQVTM and CDR2 ANQGSEA. There are 15 residues in the CDR3. For the CDR3, the DNA is TGCAGCCTGGGGCTAGCGGGAGGGCGCCGGGGTGAGCAGTTCTTC. It specifies CSLGLAGGRRGEQFF.

V is TRBV29-1 and J is TRBJ2-5; 7 nucleotides line up with TRBD2. The trim removed 7 bases at V and 0 bases at J, leaving 8 bases unmatched. CDR3 size: 14 residues. Germline V gene lookup returns CDR1 SQVTM and CDR2 ANQGSEA. The CDR3 sequence: CSAGVGGYQETQYF. The CDR3 nucleotides are TGCAGCGCGGGCGTGGGGGGGTACCAAGAGACCCAGTACTTC.

This chain joins TRBV7-9 and TRBJ2-1; 13 positions agree with TRBD2. The germline CDR1 and CDR2 sequences are SEHNR and FQNEAQ (reference sequence). V gave up 5 bases and J gave up 6 bases; unmatched junction bases: 4. The CDR3 is made up of 15 amino acids. CDR3 sequence reads: CASSLWTSGSNEQFF. In DNA form, the CDR3 reads TGTGCCAGCAGCCTTTGGACTAGCGGGAGCAATGAGCAGTTCTTC.

The rearrangement joins TRBV20-1 to TRBJ2-1, with D possibly being TRBD2 (5 bases). The CDR3 is 11 amino acids. Trimming took 7 bases from V and 6 from J, leaving 10 bases between them. The germline CDR1 and CDR2 sequences are DFQATT and SNEGSKA (reference sequence). CDR3 bases: TGCAGTGTTCCGGGAACCAATGAGCAGTTCTTC. This codes for CSVPGTNEQFF.

V is TRBV30 and J is TRBJ2-1; perhaps TRBD2 as D (6 bases). This CDR3 contains 13 residues. Trimming took 0 bases from V and 13 from J, leaving 16 bases between them. The germline V gene has CDR1 GTSNPN and CDR2 SVGIG (reference sequence). In nucleotides, the CDR3 is TGTGCCTGGAGTGTACGGGAGACAGCCCAACAGTTCTTC. This translates into CAWSVRETAQQFF.

The rearrangement links TRBV11-3 to TRBJ2-3, with D uncertain. Trimming shortened V by 1 base and J by 0 bases, and 5 bases separated the two germline ends. The CDR3 extends over 14 amino acids. The germline V gene encodes CDR1 SGHNT and CDR2 YENEEA. The CDR3 DNA reads as TGTGCCAGCAGCTTAGGGCAGAGCACAGATACGCAGTATTTT. Residues: CASSLGQSTDTQYF.

The chain couples TRBV5-4 to TRBJ2-5; TRBD2 agrees at 9 bases. CDR3 length: 15 residues. Germline trimming cut 1 base from V and 2 bases from J; bases unmatched to any gene: 3. The germline V gene encodes CDR1 SGHNT and CDR2 YYREEE (reference sequence). The DNA for the CDR3 is TGTGCCAGCAGCTTGAGACTAGCGGAGCAAGAGACCCAGTACTTC. Translated: CASSLRLAEQETQYF.

The J gene is TRBJ2-1, the V gene TRBV30; 9 nucleotides agree with TRBD2. V shed 0 bases, J shed 7 bases, and the junction held 7 bases outside the gene matches. This CDR3 has 15 residues. Germline assignment: CDR1 GTSNPN and CDR2 SVGIG (reference sequence). The CDR3 DNA reads TGTGCCTGGAGTGTAAGGGGTAGCGGGAGTAATGAGCAGTTCTTC. It is translated as CAWSVRGSGSNEQFF.

The chain has TRBV5-4 and TRBJ2-2, with D perhaps matching TRBD2 (6 bases). The CDR3 spans 13 residues. Germline CDR1 and CDR2: SGHNT and YYREEE (reference sequence). V lost 4 bases, J lost 5 bases, and 9 bases lay in between. The CDR3 sequence is CASSPGLTGELFF. CDR3 nucleotide sequence: TGTGCCAGCAGCCCGGGACTTACCGGGGAGCTGTTTTTT.

This clone showed up just a few times. The chain combines TRBV7-6 with TRBJ2-5; 10 bases are shared with TRBD1. Germline CDR1 SGHVS, CDR2 FNYEAQ. This CDR3 region has 16 residues. The V segment lost 4 bases and the J segment 1 base; nucleotides outside the gene matches: 6. The CDR3 here is CASSYGTGAIQETQYF. The CDR3 DNA reads TGTGCCAGCAGCTACGGGACAGGGGCCATCCAAGAGACCCAGTACTTC.

The chain joins TRBV2 to TRBJ2-7, with TRBD2 matching over 10 bases. CDR3 length: 13 amino acids. V lost 6 bases, J lost 3 bases, and 2 bases stayed unmatched. Germline CDR1 is SNHLY and CDR2 is FYNNEI. The CDR3 DNA reads TGTGCCAGCAGGGGACTAGCGATCTACGAGCAGTACTTC. Protein: CASRGLAIYEQYF.

The table lists this clone with a count of one. The chain links TRBV6-5 to TRBJ2-3; D ambiguous. The germline CDR1 and CDR2 sequences are MNHEY and SVGAGI. Trimming left V 0 bases short and J 2 bases short, with 9 bases between. The CDR3 length is 15 residues. CDR3 region: CASSYSGTATDTQYF. CDR3 nucleotides: TGTGCCAGCAGTTACTCGGGTACTGCCACAGATACGCAGTATTTT.

The table lists this clone with a few counts. V gene TRBV30 combines with J gene TRBJ1-1; D gene ambiguous. CDR3 length equals 12 residues. Germline V CDR1 and CDR2: GTSNPN, SVGIG (reference sequence). The V gene lost 5 bases and the J gene lost 1 base, with 8 bases spanning the gap. The CDR3 region is CAWSPWNTEAFF. The CDR3, as DNA: TGTGCCTGGTCTCCATGGAACACTGAAGCTTTCTTT.

This CDR3 reads CASSYSIEPSGQPQHF. The CDR3 DNA reads as TGTGCCAGCAGTTACTCGATAGAACCATCGGGTCAGCCCCAGCATTTT. This chain joins TRBV6-6 and TRBJ1-5; D gene uncertain. Trimming shortened V by 0 bases and J by 6 bases, and 15 bases separated the two germline ends. The germline V gene encodes CDR1 MNHNY and CDR2 SVGAGI (reference sequence). This CDR3 comprises 16 residues.

V gene TRBV18 combines with J gene TRBJ2-1; D is undetermined. The CDR3 sequence is 14 residues long. Trimming took off 6 bases at V and 6 bases at J, with 15 bases between the two ends. Per the germline V gene, CDR1 is KGHSH and CDR2 is LQKENI. The CDR3 DNA is TGTGCCAGCTCCCCGACCGCAGTCTTCAATGAGCAGTTCTTC. This codes for CASSPTAVFNEQFF. Variable domain in full (rest from reference TRBV18 and TRBJ2-1): NAGVMQNPRHLVRRRGQEARLRCSPMKGHSHVYWYRQLPEEGLKFMVYLQKENIIDESGMPKERFSAEFPKEGPSILRIQQVVRGDSAAYFCASSPTAVFNEQFFGPGTRLTVL.

The chain couples TRBV27 to TRBJ2-7, with TRBD2 identical over 11 bases. Trimming took 5 bases from V and 1 from J; bases not matched to a gene: 4. Germline V lookup: CDR1 MNHEY, CDR2 SMNVEV (reference sequence). The CDR3 sequence is 15 residues long. The CDR3 reads CASSTRTSGSYEQYF. CDR3 DNA sequence: TGTGCCAGCAGTACCCGGACTAGCGGGTCCTACGAGCAGTACTTC.

The rearrangement joins TRBV7-4 to TRBJ1-3, with D possibly matching TRBD1 (5 bases). V gave up 1 base and J gave up 0 bases, with 13 bases separating them. The V gene's germline CDR1 is SGHVT and CDR2 SQSDAQ. This CDR3 region has 17 residues. Here the CDR3 DNA reads TGTGCCAGCAGCTTAGGGCTCAGGGAACACTCTGGAAACACCATATATTTT. Translation gives CASSLGLREHSGNTIYF. Complete variable domain (other parts from reference TRBV7-4 and TRBJ1-3): GAGVSQSPRYKVAKRGRDVALRCDSISGHVTLYWYRQTLGQGSEVLTYSQSDAQRDKSGRPSGRFSAERPERSVSTLKIQRTEQGDSAVYLCASSLGLREHSGNTIYFGEGSWLTVV.

This clone has more than one count but fewer than ten. The rearrangement uses TRBV30 and TRBJ1-3; TRBD1 might be the D (6 bases). Germline-derived CDR1 and CDR2 are GTSNPN and SVGIG (reference sequence). V was cut by 0 bases and J by 0 bases, with 9 bases left in between. The CDR3 is 15 residues long. In DNA, the CDR3 is TGTGCCTGGAGTGTACAGGGCAGCTCTGGAAACACCATATATTTT. Its protein product is CAWSVQGSSGNTIYF.

This chain joins TRBV11-2 and TRBJ2-1; TRBD2 is a possible D gene (5 bases). Looked up from germline, CDR1 is SGHAT and CDR2 is FQNNGV. Trimming removed 5 bases from V and 0 bases from J, with 14 bases in between. CDR3 length: 16 amino acids. The CDR3 nucleotides read TGTGCCAGCAGCCCCCGTTTCGGAGGCTCCTACAATGAGCAGTTCTTC. Translation: CASSPRFGGSYNEQFF.